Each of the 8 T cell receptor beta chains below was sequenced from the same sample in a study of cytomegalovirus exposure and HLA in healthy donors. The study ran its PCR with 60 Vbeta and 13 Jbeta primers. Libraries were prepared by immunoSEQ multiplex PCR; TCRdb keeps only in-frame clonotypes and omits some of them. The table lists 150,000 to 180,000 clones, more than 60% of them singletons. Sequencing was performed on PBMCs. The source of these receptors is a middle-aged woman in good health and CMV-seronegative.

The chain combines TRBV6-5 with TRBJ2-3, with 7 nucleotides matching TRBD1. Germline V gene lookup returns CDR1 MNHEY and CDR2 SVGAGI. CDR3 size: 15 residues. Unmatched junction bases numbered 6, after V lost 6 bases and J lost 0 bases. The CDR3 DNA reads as TGTGCCAGCAGCCACGGACAGGCAAGCACAGATACGCAGTATTTT. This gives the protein CASSHGQASTDTQYF.

In DNA form, the CDR3 reads TGTGCCAGTTCCTTGGAGGGAGGCGGGGAGCTGTTTTTT. Its translation: CASSLEGGGELFF. The chain couples TRBV19 to TRBJ2-2; possible D gene TRBD2, 6 bases. The CDR3 consists of 13 residues. Germline assignment: CDR1 LNHDA and CDR2 SQIVND (reference sequence). Trimming removed 8 bases at V and 7 bases at J, with 14 bases between.

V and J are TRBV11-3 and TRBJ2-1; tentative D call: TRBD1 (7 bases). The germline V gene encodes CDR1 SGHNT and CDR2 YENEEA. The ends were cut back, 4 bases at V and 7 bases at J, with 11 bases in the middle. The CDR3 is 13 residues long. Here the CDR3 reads CASSSGGQNEQFF. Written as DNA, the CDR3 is TGTGCCAGCAGCTCCGGGGGACAGAATGAGCAGTTCTTC.

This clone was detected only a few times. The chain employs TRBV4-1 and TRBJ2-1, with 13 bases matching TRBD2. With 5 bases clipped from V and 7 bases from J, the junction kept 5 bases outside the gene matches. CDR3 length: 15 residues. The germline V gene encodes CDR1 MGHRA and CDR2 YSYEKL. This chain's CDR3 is CASSLLAGGPNEQFF. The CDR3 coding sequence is TGCGCCAGCAGCTTACTAGCGGGAGGGCCTAATGAGCAGTTCTTC.

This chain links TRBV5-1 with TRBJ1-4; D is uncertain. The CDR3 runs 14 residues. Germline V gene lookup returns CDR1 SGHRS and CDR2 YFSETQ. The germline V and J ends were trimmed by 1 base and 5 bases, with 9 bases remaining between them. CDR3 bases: TGCGCCAGCAGCTTGACAGAAAGAAATGAAAAACTGTTTTTT. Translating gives CASSLTERNEKLFF.

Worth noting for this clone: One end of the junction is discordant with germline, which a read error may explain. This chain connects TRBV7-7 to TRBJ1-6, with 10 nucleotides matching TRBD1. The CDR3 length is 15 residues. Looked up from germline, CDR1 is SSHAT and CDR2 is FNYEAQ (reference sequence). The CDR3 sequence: CASSPDRGPNSPLHF. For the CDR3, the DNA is TGTGCTAGCAGCCCCGACAGGGGGCCTAATTCACCCCTCCACTTT.

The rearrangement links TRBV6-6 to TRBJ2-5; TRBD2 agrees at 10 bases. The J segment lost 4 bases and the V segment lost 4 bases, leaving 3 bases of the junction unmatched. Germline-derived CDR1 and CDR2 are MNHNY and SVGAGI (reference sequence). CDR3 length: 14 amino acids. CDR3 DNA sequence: TGTGCCAGCAGTTCCTGGACTAGCGGAGAGACCCAGTACTTC. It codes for CASSSWTSGETQYF.

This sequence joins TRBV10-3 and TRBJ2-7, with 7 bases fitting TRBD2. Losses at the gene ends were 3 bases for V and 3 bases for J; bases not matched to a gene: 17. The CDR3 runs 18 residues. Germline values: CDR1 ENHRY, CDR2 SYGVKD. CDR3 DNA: TGTGCCATCAGTGAACCGGGAGGAGGTAAGGGACGGAACTACGAGCAGTACTTC. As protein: CAISEPGGGKGRNYEQYF.